The 31 T cell receptor beta chains below were found in one sample sequenced in a study of CXCR3-negative and CXCR3-positive naive CD8 T cells. UMI labels and 5' RACE were used to prepare the TRB cDNA libraries. One entry per CDR3 protein, without DNA, is what TCRdb gives after re-calling the 5' RACE reads. The specimen's table records over 45,000 distinct CDR3 sequences. Sequenced input: memory CD8+ T cells from blood. The source of these receptors is a human donor in good health. Some clones in this sample may be carry-over from other donors' samples.

This rearrangement joins TRBV29-1 to TRBJ2-5. This CDR3 comprises 14 residues. CDR1 and CDR2 (germline): SQVTM, ANQGSEA. The chain's CDR3 is CSVERLQYQETQYF.

By frequency, this clonotype registers medium-sized. The chain couples TRBV5-1 to TRBJ2-7; TCRdb's assignment of TRBD1 cannot be checked, as there is no DNA. The CDR3 consists of 14 residues. Germline V gives CDR1 SGHRS, CDR2 YFSETQ. The CDR3 loop is CASSLRTDRYEQYF. The whole variable domain, filled in from reference TRBV5-1 and TRBJ2-7, reads KAGVTQTPRYLIKTRGQQVTLSCSPISGHRSVSWYQQTPGQGLQFLFEYFSETQRNKGNFPGRFSGRQFSNSRSEMNVSTLELGDSALYLCASSLRTDRYEQYFGPGTRLTVT.

The chain recombines TRBV29-1 with TRBJ1-2; TCRdb names TRBD1, which stays unverified in the absence of DNA. The V gene's germline CDR1 is SQVTM and CDR2 ANQGSEA. This CDR3 is 13 amino acids long. The CDR3 region is CSVLDRSNYGYTF.

The chain employs TRBV5-5 and TRBJ1-1. Germline V gene data show CDR1 as SGHKS and CDR2 as YYEKEE (reference sequence). The CDR3 consists of 15 residues. The CDR3 loop is CASSPHDGMNTEAFF.

V and J are TRBV27 and TRBJ2-7; TCRdb gives TRBD1 as the D gene, but with no DNA this cannot be confirmed. The CDR3 is 14 residues long. The germline gives CDR1 MNHEY, CDR2 SMNVEV (reference sequence). The CDR3: CASSYGTDAYEQYF.

The genes are TRBV29-1 and TRBJ2-1; TCRdb outputs TRBD2, but without DNA this stays unchecked. There are 12 residues in the CDR3. Germline-derived CDR1 and CDR2 are SQVTM and ANQGSEA. The CDR3 here is CSVWLAGGEQFF.

V usage is TRBV12-3 or TRBV12-4 and J usage is TRBJ2-5; the D gene TCRdb calls, TRBD1, cannot be checked with no DNA. CDR3 length equals 16 residues. The CDR3 loop reads CASSLGREVTQETQYF.

The V and J genes are TRBV7-9 and TRBJ1-2. The CDR3 is 16 amino acids. Germline V gene lookup returns CDR1 SEHNR and CDR2 FQNEAQ (reference sequence). The CDR3 loop reads CASRYGPEDPNYGYTF.

V is TRBV29-1 and J is TRBJ2-3. CDR1 is SQVTM, CDR2 ANQGSEA, per germline. This CDR3 contains 14 residues. The CDR3 loop is CSGIGSGSPDTQYF.

The chain employs TRBV29-1 and TRBJ2-3; the TCRdb call, TRBD1, lacks DNA for checking. The germline gives CDR1 SQVTM, CDR2 ANQGSEA. This CDR3 has 13 residues. CDR3 residues: CSVAGGSTDTQYF.

V is TRBV6-6 and J is TRBJ2-5; absent DNA, TCRdb's TRBD1 call cannot be checked. The CDR3 has 13 residues. Germline CDR1 is MNHNY and CDR2 is SVGAGI (reference sequence). CDR3: CASSETGFETQYF.

This chain joins TRBV6-5 and TRBJ1-2; TCRdb picks TRBD1, but there is no DNA to check that call. This CDR3 region has 13 residues. Germline assignment: CDR1 MNHEY and CDR2 SVGAGI. The CDR3 reads CASSPLPGDGYTF.

The V call is TRBV7-6, the J call TRBJ1-1; TCRdb indicates TRBD1, and absent DNA this call remains unverified. In germline, CDR1 is SGHVS, CDR2 FNYEAQ. CDR3 length equals 15 residues. The CDR3 is CASSLEGEMNTEAFF.

This sequence joins TRBV29-1 and TRBJ1-2; without DNA, the TCRdb call of TRBD1 cannot be checked. The CDR3 is 13 residues long. Germline V lookup: CDR1 SQVTM, CDR2 ANQGSEA. The CDR3 loop is CSVKGREHYGYTF.

This chain connects TRBV19 to TRBJ2-7; TCRdb's assignment of TRBD2 cannot be checked, as there is no DNA. The CDR3 extends over 13 amino acids. Germline assignment: CDR1 LNHDA and CDR2 SQIVND (reference sequence). This CDR3 is CASGTASPYEQYF.

This chain links TRBV10-3 with TRBJ2-7. The CDR3 spans 11 residues. CDR1 is ENHRY and CDR2 is SYGVKD in the germline V gene. The CDR3 loop reads CATSESYEQYF.

This chain uses TRBV7-6 with TRBJ2-7; the D gene TCRdb calls, TRBD1, cannot be checked with no DNA. CDR3 size: 15 residues. Germline CDR1 and CDR2: SGHVS and FNYEAQ. CDR3 amino acids: CASSRPGQGLYEQYF.

J is TRBJ1-1 and V is TRBV3-1; TCRdb designates TRBD1, a call that cannot be tested without DNA. The CDR3 spans 16 residues. Per germline, CDR1 LGHDT and CDR2 YNNKEL (reference sequence). CDR3 sequence: CASSQVGQGARTEAFF.

The J gene is TRBJ2-2, the V gene TRBV28; TCRdb names TRBD1, which stays unverified in the absence of DNA. Germline loops: CDR1 MDHEN, CDR2 SYDVKM. The CDR3 runs 14 residues. The CDR3 spells CASGPGTVTGELFF.

The chain uses TRBV27 and TRBJ2-6. Germline CDR1 reads MNHEY; CDR2 reads SMNVEV (reference sequence). The length of the CDR3 is 13 residues. The CDR3 protein is CATLSEGANVLTF.

The J gene is TRBJ1-5, the V gene TRBV20-1; TCRdb's D call of TRBD1 is untestable without DNA. The CDR3 has 15 residues. Looked up from germline, CDR1 is DFQATT and CDR2 is SNEGSKA (reference sequence). Here the CDR3 reads CSASHPGQLNQPQHF.

This CDR3 reads CASSQTGDVSKNIQYF. The chain links TRBV6-5 to TRBJ2-4; TCRdb's D call of TRBD1 is untestable without DNA. The CDR3 totals 16 residues. Germline values: CDR1 MNHEY, CDR2 SVGAGI.

This chain connects TRBV10-2 to TRBJ2-1; TCRdb's assignment of TRBD2 cannot be checked, as there is no DNA. The germline V gene has CDR1 WSHSY and CDR2 SAAADI. This CDR3 is built from 16 residues. Here the CDR3 reads CASRPTSGKYYNEQFF.

V gene TRBV7-9 combines with J gene TRBJ1-2. The germline V gene encodes CDR1 SEHNR and CDR2 FQNEAQ (reference sequence). CDR3 size: 12 residues. Here the CDR3 reads CASSLEVYGYTF. Supplemented by reference TRBV7-9 and TRBJ1-2, the full variable domain reads DTGVSQNPRHKITKRGQNVTFRCDPISEHNRLYWYRQTLGQGPEFLTYFQNEAQLEKSRLLSDRFSAERPKGSFSTLEIQRTEQGDSAMYLCASSLEVYGYTFGSGTRLTVV.

The chain links TRBV14 to TRBJ1-1; the TCRdb D gene call, TRBD1, has no DNA to confirm it. The CDR3 totals 14 residues. Germline V gives CDR1 SGHDN, CDR2 FVKESK. The CDR3 sequence is CASSFQGASTEAFF.

This chain links TRBV15 with TRBJ1-1; TCRdb calls TRBD1, which cannot be checked without DNA. The CDR3 runs to 16 residues. The germline V gene encodes CDR1 LNHNV and CDR2 YYDKDF (reference sequence). CDR3 protein: CATSRVRGMQGAEAFF.

This chain uses TRBV2 with TRBJ1-2; TCRdb indicates TRBD1, and absent DNA this call remains unverified. The CDR3 has 13 residues. Germline V gene sequence: CDR1 SNHLY, CDR2 FYNNEI. This CDR3 reads CASSGGQLYGYTF.

The chain couples TRBV14 to TRBJ2-5. Germline V gene lookup returns CDR1 SGHDN and CDR2 FVKESK. The CDR3 contains 14 residues. The chain's CDR3 is CASSQGTWLETQYF.

This chain links TRBV4-3 with TRBJ2-3; the TCRdb call, TRBD2, lacks DNA for checking. The CDR3 has 16 amino acids. The germline gives CDR1 LGHNA, CDR2 YSLEER. The CDR3: CASSQDKEGTPNTQYF.

The chain combines TRBV7-6 with TRBJ2-5; TCRdb calls TRBD1, which cannot be checked without DNA. Per germline, CDR1 SGHVS and CDR2 FNYEAQ. The CDR3 has 14 residues. This chain's CDR3 is CASSTRTDQETQYF.

The chain has TRBV7-9 and TRBJ1-1; TCRdb calls TRBD1, which cannot be checked without DNA. The CDR3 contains 13 residues. Germline CDR1 is SEHNR and CDR2 is FQNEAQ (reference sequence). The CDR3 loop reads CASSLMGAAEAFF.